This TCR beta chain stems from a study of blood T cell repertoires in COVID-19. Overall study: Sites across the United States, Italy and Spain contributed samples from acute and convalescent COVID-19. T cells, B-cell-depleted T cells, or PBMCs supplied cDNA or gDNA.

Study processing details: Cell counts per sample came from amplifying reference gene primers. Some clones are missing from TCRdb's copy, which holds only in-frame ones; the method was immunoSEQ multiplex PCR. V and J calls and clone size come straight from that table; D and trimming were deduced from the DNA. In the table there are 35,000 to 55,000 clones, roughly 84% of which are singletons. The length of the CDR3 is 13 residues. The germline V and J ends were trimmed by 7 bases and 6 bases, with 12 bases remaining between them. This TCR came from a woman in her seventies with acute or convalescent COVID-19. The chain joins TRBV12-3 or TRBV12-4 to TRBJ2-2; TRBD1 is a possible D gene (6 bases). Material: peripheral blood. CDR3 amino acids: CASNRQVSGELFF. The CDR3, as DNA: TGTGCCAGCAACAGACAGGTGTCCGGGGAGCTGTTTTTT.